This T cell receptor beta chain was obtained from a study of regulatory T cells in long-lasting Graves disease. With 5 bases removed from V and 12 bases from J, the gap between germline ends came to 14 bases. Germline loops: CDR1 SGHTA, CDR2 FQGNSA. This CDR3 has 13 amino acids. Assembly of TCR beta libraries relied on iRepertoire HTBI primers together with Arm-PCR of CDR3 regions. TCRdb reanalysed the multiplex PCR reads using MiXCR and keeps one entry per CDR3 protein. Of 450,000 or so distinct CDR3 sequences listed, around 20% are singletons. Time point specified: persistent/refractory GD, antithyroid drugs over 5 years with positive TRAb. PBMCs provided the RNA from which the TCR library was made. Overall study results and limits: Those with persistent disease had in common more public clonotypes (2,741) than new patients (more than 900). Persistent Graves' patients showed less TCR diversity than newly diagnosed patients showed.

In its sample, this clonotype was seen many times. The antigen is unknown. This TCR was sampled from a female donor with Graves disease. The sample consisted of peripheral blood mononuclear cells (PBMCs), taken when the disease was refractory, from a patient treated with antithyroid drugs. This chain joins TRBV7-2 and TRBJ1-6; D remains ambiguous. CDR3 protein: CASSPYLREPLHF. Here the CDR3 DNA reads TGTGCCAGCAGCCCTTACCTCAGAGAACCCCTCCACTTT. Filled out from reference TRBV7-2 and TRBJ1-6, the complete variable domain reads GAGVSQSPSNKVTEKGKDVELRCDPISGHTALYWYRQSLGQGLEFLIYFQGNSAPDKSGLPSDRFSAERTGGSVSTLTIQRTQQEDSAVYLCASSPYLREPLHFGNGTRLTVT.